This T cell receptor (beta chain) was recovered during a study of blood T cell repertoires in COVID-19. Study background: The United States, Italy and Spain provided the acute and convalescent COVID-19 samples.

Some clones are missing from TCRdb's copy, which holds only in-frame ones; the method was immunoSEQ multiplex PCR. The sample gives approximately 87,000 clones, around 89% of which show up once; 14% is in the top ten. V was cut by 0 bases and J by 1 base, with 3 bases left in between. The CDR3 spans 13 residues. Per the germline V gene, CDR1 is LGHDT and CDR2 is YNNKEL (reference sequence). This receptor was identified in an older man with active or convalescent COVID-19. Input material: peripheral blood. The chain joins TRBV3-1 (or the pseudogene TRBV3-2) to TRBJ1-1; the D is unclear. The CDR3: CASSQDRNTEAFF. In nucleotides, the CDR3 is TGTGCCAGCAGCCAAGACCGGAACACTGAAGCTTTCTTT.